These T cell receptor beta chains were read from a single sample in a study of early T cells in non-severe SARS-CoV-2 infection. TCRdb passed the 5' RACE reads through MiXCR, listing each CDR3 protein once. Found here are about 72,000 distinct CDR3 sequences, about 9.4% of them singletons; the top ten hold about 8.3%. The sample here was whole blood, taken at baseline. All receptors come from an adult who was a healthcare worker with PCR-confirmed SARS-CoV-2 infection or an uninfected control (not recorded which). CDR3s include the opening cysteine and the closing phenylalanine or tryptophan. A D gene is named only where the DNA matches it firmly.

v_gene,j_gene,d_gene,CDR3aa
TRBV30,TRBJ2-7,-,CAWSAFGTPGVNYEQYF
TRBV5-1,TRBJ2-3,-,CASSLSGALDQDTQYF
TRBV20-1,TRBJ2-2,TRBD1,CSARPIPGQGSSGELFF
TRBV19,TRBJ2-1,-,CASTGGYEQFF
TRBV25-1,TRBJ2-2,-,CASSDMGRAGELFF
TRBV5-1,TRBJ1-6,TRBD1,CASSLGNRGRNSPLHF
TRBV3-2,TRBJ1-2,-,CASSQAMGGGYTF
TRBV6-5,TRBJ2-7,-,CASSYTARGYYEQYF
TRBV19,TRBJ2-5,-,CASTPDQGETQYF
TRBV12-3/TRBV12-4,TRBJ2-3,-,CASSPTGDTQYF
TRBV9,TRBJ1-2,-,CASSVAPGPNYGYTF
TRBV10-3,TRBJ1-5,TRBD1,CAISGTGPNQPQHF
TRBV19,TRBJ1-5,-,CASSIGWAASNQPQHF
TRBV20-1,TRBJ1-2,TRBD1,CSASLQGANDGYTF
TRBV5-1,TRBJ2-2,-,CASSLGSAGTGELFF
TRBV20-1,TRBJ2-2,TRBD2,CSARPSGGAAGELFF
TRBV4-3,TRBJ1-6,-,CASSQDSGSPNSPLHF
TRBV11-2,TRBJ1-3,-,CASSFGQSSGNTIYF
TRBV9,TRBJ1-3,-,CASSVDEGRRPGNTIYF
TRBV30,TRBJ1-1,TRBD1,CAWNRDRDMNTEAFF
TRBV9,TRBJ2-5,-,CASQGISGTQYF
TRBV18,TRBJ2-7,-,CASSGGQSTYEQYF
TRBV5-4,TRBJ1-1,-,CASSQDYTEAFF
TRBV30,TRBJ2-1,-,CAGLGRSSYNEQFF
TRBV7-9,TRBJ2-7,TRBD2,CASSLSRTSHDEQYF
TRBV28,TRBJ2-7,-,CASSLGGSEQYF
TRBV7-2,TRBJ2-7,TRBD1,CASTTGVITYEQYF
TRBV25-1,TRBJ1-2,TRBD1,CASAESGGQIGYTF
TRBV9,TRBJ1-1,TRBD1,CASSVGQSYTEAFF
TRBV7-2,TRBJ2-7,-,CASSLDGDGAYEQYF
TRBV11-2,TRBJ2-3,TRBD2,CASSFSGGVLTDTQYF
TRBV12-3/TRBV12-4,TRBJ1-6,TRBD1,CASSLGQGTNSPLHF
TRBV5-1,TRBJ2-7,-,CASSLDSVTYEQYF
TRBV3-1,TRBJ2-3,TRBD2,CASSGLAGGYDTDTQYF
TRBV5-1,TRBJ2-1,TRBD1,CASSVGGAYNEQFF
TRBV18,TRBJ1-1,-,CASSPLTLNTEAFF
TRBV5-1,TRBJ1-1,-,CASSSTAYTEAFF
TRBV5-1,TRBJ2-3,TRBD2,CASSLSASGPSTDTQYF
TRBV11-3,TRBJ2-3,-,CASRTTDTQYF
TRBV15,TRBJ1-5,-,CATSRDLTRGQPQHF
TRBV7-2,TRBJ2-7,-,CASSLGGWAVEQYF
TRBV7-9,TRBJ2-7,TRBD1,CASSSGTGPYEQYF
TRBV10-3,TRBJ1-1,-,CARRGAFF
TRBV7-2,TRBJ1-5,-,CASSLYGNQPQHF